This T cell receptor (beta chain) stems from a study of blood T cell repertoires in COVID-19. Study as a whole: COVID-19 samples from acute and convalescent phases originated in the United States, Italy and Spain. T cells, B-cell-depleted T cells, or PBMCs provided the cDNA or gDNA that served as material.

The CDR3 loop spans 13 amino acids. Germline V CDR1 and CDR2: MDHEN, SYDVKM. Trimming removed 6 bases from V and 6 bases from J, with 14 bases in between. Original handling: The authors estimated nucleated cell counts from reference gene primer amplification. Produced via immunoSEQ multiplex PCR; TCRdb's table is partial and in-frame only. The V and J calls and clone size are taken from that table; D and trimming were inferred from the DNA. The sample lists under 65,000 clones, approximately 90% seen once, with around 3% in the top ten. The receptor was isolated from a man aged 45-65 years with acute or convalescent COVID-19. The rearrangement uses TRBV28 and TRBJ1-2; D is perhaps TRBD1 (6 bases). The sample was peripheral blood. Here the CDR3 DNA reads TGTGCCAGCAGGAGTGGGACAAACAATGGCTACACCTTC. It yields the protein CASRSGTNNGYTF.